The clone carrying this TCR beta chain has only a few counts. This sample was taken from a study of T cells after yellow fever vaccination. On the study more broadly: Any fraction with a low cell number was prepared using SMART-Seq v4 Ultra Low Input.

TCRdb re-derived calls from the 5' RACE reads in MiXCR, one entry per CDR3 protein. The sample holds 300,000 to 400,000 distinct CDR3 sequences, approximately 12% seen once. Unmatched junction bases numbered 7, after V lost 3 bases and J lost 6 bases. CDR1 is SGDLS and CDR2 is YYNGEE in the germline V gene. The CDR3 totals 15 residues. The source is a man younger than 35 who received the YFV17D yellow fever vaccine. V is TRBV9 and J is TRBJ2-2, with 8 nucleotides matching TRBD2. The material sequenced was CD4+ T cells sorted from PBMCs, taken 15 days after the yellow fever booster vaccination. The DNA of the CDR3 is TGTGCCAGCAGCGCCCGGACTAGCAGCGCCGGGGAGCTGTTTTTT. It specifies CASSARTSSAGELFF.